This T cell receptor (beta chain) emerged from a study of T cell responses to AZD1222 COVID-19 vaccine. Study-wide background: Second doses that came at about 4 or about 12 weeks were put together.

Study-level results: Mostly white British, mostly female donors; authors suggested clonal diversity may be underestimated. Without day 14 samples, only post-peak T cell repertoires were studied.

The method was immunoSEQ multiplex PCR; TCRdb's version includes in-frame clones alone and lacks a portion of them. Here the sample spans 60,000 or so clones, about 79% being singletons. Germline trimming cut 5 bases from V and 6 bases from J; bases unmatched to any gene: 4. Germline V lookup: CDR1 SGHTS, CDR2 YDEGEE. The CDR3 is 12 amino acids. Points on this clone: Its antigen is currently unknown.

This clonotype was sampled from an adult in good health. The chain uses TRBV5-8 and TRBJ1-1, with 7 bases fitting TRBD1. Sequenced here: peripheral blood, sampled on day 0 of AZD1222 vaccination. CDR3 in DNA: TGTGCCAGCAGACAGACAGGGCCTGAAGCTTTCTTT. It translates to CASRQTGPEAFF.